Listed below are T cell receptor beta chains from one sample, sequenced in a study of blood T cell repertoires in COVID-19. Method: immunoSEQ multiplex PCR; TCRdb's copy keeps in-frame clones and lacks some. The repertoire includes over 200,000 clones, 92% of them detected once, and 0.7% to 0.85% sits in the top ten. What was sequenced was peripheral blood. The receptor source for this set is a man in his sixties with COVID-19, enrolled during active disease. Both conserved end residues are part of each CDR3. D genes are given only for firm matches. Some rows mark clone size as missing; the rest say once, few, many or name a class of expanded clone.

18,TRBV11-2,TRBD2,TRBJ2-1,NA,CASSLDLTAGGTLWGQFF,TGTGCCAGCAGCTTAGATCTTACGGCGGGAGGCACTCTCTGGGGGCAGTTCTTC
15,TRBV28,TRBD2,TRBJ2-3,NA,CASRPGLASTDTQYF,TGTGCCAGCAGGCCCGGACTAGCTAGCACAGATACGCAGTATTTT
15,TRBV9,TRBD1,TRBJ2-1,NA,CASSIQGSSYNEQFF,TGTGCCAGCAGCATACAGGGGAGCTCCTACAATGAGCAGTTCTTC
14,TRBV19,TRBD2,TRBJ2-1,NA,CASNGGGAYNEQFF,TGTGCCAGTAATGGCGGGGGAGCCTACAATGAGCAGTTCTTC
14,TRBV3-1/TRBV3-2,NA,TRBJ2-2,NA,CASSLEGITGELFF,TGTGCCAGCAGCCTGGAGGGAATCACCGGGGAGCTGTTTTTT
13,TRBV28,NA,TRBJ2-7,NA,CASSIGGGYEQYF,TGTGCCAGCAGTATTGGTGGAGGCTACGAGCAGTACTTC
15,TRBV7-2,NA,TRBJ2-5,once,CASRPGGSLQETQYF,TGTGCCAGCAGGCCGGGGGGCTCCCTGCAAGAGACCCAGTACTTC
17,TRBV4-1,TRBD1,TRBJ1-5,NA,CASSQQSGTGGSQPQHF,TGCGCCAGCAGCCAACAATCGGGGACAGGGGGCAGTCAGCCCCAGCATTTT
15,TRBV5-1,NA,TRBJ2-2,NA,CASSLVPIETGELFF,TGCGCCAGCAGCTTGGTCCCTATCGAGACCGGGGAGCTGTTTTTT
16,TRBV15,TRBD2,TRBJ2-2,NA,CATSRGGLAGTGELFF,TGTGCCACCAGCAGAGGTGGACTAGCGGGGACCGGGGAGCTGTTTTTT
15,TRBV19,NA,TRBJ2-2,NA,CASSWTQTNTGELFF,TGTGCCAGTAGTTGGACTCAGACGAACACCGGGGAGCTGTTTTTT
15,TRBV28,TRBD2,TRBJ2-7,NA,CASSPGTSGPYEQYF,TGTGCCAGCAGTCCGGGGACTAGCGGCCCCTACGAGCAGTACTTC
16,TRBV3-1/TRBV3-2,TRBD2,TRBJ2-1,NA,CASSPSGVISYNEQFF,TGTGCCAGCAGCCCTAGCGGGGTCATTTCCTACAATGAGCAGTTCTTC
14,TRBV3-1/TRBV3-2,NA,TRBJ1-2,NA,CASSHRGYNYGYTF,TGTGCCAGCAGCCACAGGGGCTACAACTATGGCTACACCTTC
17,TRBV29-1,TRBD2,TRBJ2-2,NA,CSAGGTSGNSNTGELFF,TGCAGCGCTGGGGGGACTAGCGGGAATTCTAACACCGGGGAGCTGTTTTTT
16,TRBV3-1/TRBV3-2,NA,TRBJ1-6,NA,CASSQDLGTTSSPLHF,TGTGCCAGCAGCCAAGATCTGGGGACAACCTCCTCACCCCTCCACTTT
15,TRBV14,NA,TRBJ1-6,NA,CASSPRRTPQSPLHF,TGTGCCAGCAGCCCACGACGGACACCCCAGTCACCCCTCCACTTT
14,TRBV7-3,NA,TRBJ2-1,NA,CASSLPGFYNEQFF,TGTGCCAGCAGCTTACCGGGTTTTTACAATGAGCAGTTCTTC
15,TRBV5-1,TRBD1,TRBJ1-1,NA,CASAVQGNSNTEAFF,TGCGCCAGCGCAGTACAGGGGAACTCGAACACTGAAGCTTTCTTT
15,TRBV18,TRBD2,TRBJ2-3,NA,CASSPLAGASDTQYF,TGTGCCAGCTCCCCCTTAGCGGGAGCTTCAGATACGCAGTATTTT
13,TRBV10-3,TRBD1,TRBJ1-3,NA,CAISPGGGNTIYF,TGTGCCATCAGTCCAGGGGGAGGAAACACCATATATTTT
15,TRBV11-1,TRBD2,TRBJ2-1,NA,CASITLSGSYNEQFF,TGTGCCAGCATAACTTTAAGCGGGAGCTACAATGAGCAGTTCTTC
14,TRBV28,TRBD1,TRBJ1-5,NA,CASSFGGGVQPQHF,TGTGCCAGCAGTTTTGGAGGGGGCGTTCAGCCCCAGCATTTT
14,TRBV18,NA,TRBJ2-5,NA,CASGTGQSGETQYF,TGTGCCAGCGGCACGGGACAGAGCGGGGAGACCCAGTACTTC
17,TRBV9,NA,TRBJ2-3,NA,CASSVAGGPLSTDTQYF,TGTGCCAGCAGCGTAGCCGGGGGACCGCTTAGCACAGATACGCAGTATTTT
14,TRBV9,NA,TRBJ1-1,NA,CASSVGGVNTEAFF,TGTGCCAGCAGCGTAGGGGGAGTTAACACTGAAGCTTTCTTT
14,TRBV6-5,NA,TRBJ2-7,NA,CASSLGGFSYEQYF,TGTGCCAGCTCCCTAGGCGGGTTCTCCTACGAGCAGTACTTC
15,TRBV13,TRBD1,TRBJ2-7,NA,CASSEQGTGSYEQYF,TGTGCCAGCAGCGAGCAGGGGACAGGGAGCTACGAGCAGTACTTC